Listed here are 5 T cell receptor beta chains from one sample, sequenced in a study of T cells in Graves' hyperthyroidism and ophthalmopathy. TCR beta CDR3 sequences were amplified from RNA transcripts. During a first-round RT-PCR of the TCR CDR3, the HTBI primer set was used. One entry per CDR3 protein, called by TCRdb with MiXCR from the multiplex PCR reads. Of about 640,000 distinct CDR3 sequences listed, about 20% are singletons. Source material: blood. These receptors came from a man younger than 45 with Graves' ophthalmopathy.

In regard to this clonotype: The junction shows a germline mismatch at one end, possibly a read error. This CDR3 reads CASSNPGRNEKLFF. The CDR3 DNA sequence: TGTGCCAGCAGTAATCCGGGACGGAATGAAAAACTGTTTTTT. The chain has TRBV19 and TRBJ1-4; perhaps TRBD1 as D (5 bases). Per the germline V gene, CDR1 is LNHDA and CDR2 is SQIVND (reference sequence). The CDR3 extends over 14 amino acids.

This clonotype has a count of ten or more. This chain connects TRBV7-2 to TRBJ2-7; TRBD1 is a possible D gene (6 bases). CDR3 length equals 14 residues. Germline V gene data show CDR1 as SGHTA and CDR2 as FQGNSA. V was trimmed by 1 base and J by 3 bases, leaving 10 bases between them. Here the CDR3 DNA reads TGTGCCAGCAGCTTAGTCCCAGGGGTCTACGAGCAGTACTTC. Translating it yields CASSLVPGVYEQYF.

Points on this clonotype: Possible read error: a much larger clone is one base away. V and J are TRBV7-2 and TRBJ2-7, with 7 bases matching TRBD2. Germline assignment: CDR1 SGHTA and CDR2 FQGNSA. This CDR3 comprises 13 residues. The CDR3 DNA reads as TGTGCCAGCAGCTTACTAACTAGCGCCGAGCAGTCCTTC. Translating it yields CASSLLTSAEQSF.

This clonotype was seen a handful of times. CDR3 residues: CSVLAGTHTQYF. CDR3 nucleotide sequence: TGCAGCGTGTTAGCGGGAACGCATACGCAGTATTTT. The chain recombines TRBV20-1 with TRBJ2-3; 8 bases agree with TRBD2. Germline V gene lookup returns CDR1 DFQATT and CDR2 SNEGSKA (reference sequence). The CDR3 is 12 amino acids.

This clonotype was detected only a few times. V and J are TRBV20-1 and TRBJ1-2; D gene ambiguous. This CDR3 is 15 amino acids long. The V and J ends lost 2 bases and 8 bases respectively, with 21 bases between them. Germline V CDR1 and CDR2: DFQATT, SNEGSKA (reference sequence). CDR3 nucleotide sequence: TGCAGTGCTAGACTCACGGACCCCATCCCGCGGGGCTACACCTTC. Translated, it gives CSARLTDPIPRGYTF.